The clone carrying this T cell receptor (beta chain) has only one observation. The CDR3 is made up of 13 amino acids. Germline V gene lookup returns CDR1 SEHNR and CDR2 FQNEAQ (reference sequence). With 8 bases removed from V and 6 bases from J, the gap between germline ends came to 16 bases. Original handling: Scientists estimated how many nucleated cells there were by amplifying reference gene primers. Profiled with immunoSEQ multiplex PCR; TCRdb holds only in-frame clones, not every one. V, J and clone size are taken as reported in that table, and D and trimming were inferred from the DNA itself. The sample gives 200,000 to 300,000 clones, approximately 80% of which show up once; around 26% is in the top ten. This sample was taken from a study of blood T cell repertoires in COVID-19.

Sequencing was carried out using peripheral blood. The V gene is TRBV7-9, the J gene TRBJ2-5; possibly TRBD2 for D (5 bases). This receptor was identified in a middle-aged man with acute or convalescent COVID-19. In DNA, the CDR3 is TGTGCCAGCGGGGTGAGAGGGAAAAAGACCCAGTACTTC. Translation: CASGVRGKKTQYF.